Listed below are T cell receptor beta chains from one sample, sequenced in a study of PD-L1 blockade in urothelial cancer. Method: immunoSEQ multiplex PCR; TCRdb's copy keeps in-frame clones and lacks some. The table includes about 100,000 clones, around 93% detected once. The input for sequencing was PBMCs, taken around atezolizumab (anti-PD-L1) treatment. The receptors derive from an elderly woman with urothelial cancer. Each CDR3 is given with its conserved first and last residue.

V gene: TRBV28; J gene: TRBJ2-7; CDR3 protein: CASNGPSSYEQYF
V gene: TRBV7-7; J gene: TRBJ2-7; CDR3 protein: CASSPVAGAPGEQYF
V gene: TRBV5-6; J gene: TRBJ2-1; CDR3 protein: CASSLVSVNSYNEQFF
V gene: TRBV19; J gene: TRBJ1-2; CDR3 protein: CASSATGGARGYTF
V gene: TRBV19; J gene: TRBJ2-7; CDR3 protein: CASSIGQGAPGYEQYF
V gene: TRBV7-9; J gene: TRBJ1-2; CDR3 protein: CASSSGTGQGALRDGYTF
V gene: TRBV28; J gene: TRBJ2-3; CDR3 protein: CASSRAGTTDTQYF
V gene: TRBV18; J gene: TRBJ1-1; CDR3 protein: CASSPTGLEAFF
V gene: TRBV10-3; J gene: TRBJ2-1; CDR3 protein: CAISESLPGLAVEGSEQFF
V gene: TRBV27; J gene: TRBJ2-7; CDR3 protein: CASSLRGRQGHSYEQYF
V gene: TRBV5-1; J gene: TRBJ2-5; CDR3 protein: CASSVRDRETQYF
V gene: TRBV6-1; J gene: TRBJ2-7; CDR3 protein: CASSGRTSGRTYEQYF
V gene: TRBV10-3; J gene: TRBJ2-2; CDR3 protein: CASSTPGGSGELFF
V gene: TRBV28; J gene: TRBJ1-5; CDR3 protein: CASSSNRGAGGQPQHF
V gene: TRBV2; J gene: TRBJ1-4; CDR3 protein: CASSEVTGIGEKLFF
V gene: TRBV9; J gene: TRBJ2-3; CDR3 protein: CASSVKWGPTDTQYF
V gene: TRBV10-3; J gene: TRBJ2-1; CDR3 protein: CAISESGAGGKNEQFF
V gene: TRBV27; J gene: TRBJ1-4; CDR3 protein: CASSRLDRVGEKLFF
V gene: TRBV28; J gene: TRBJ2-2; CDR3 protein: CASTRLAGGSTGELFF
V gene: TRBV6-5; J gene: TRBJ1-2; CDR3 protein: CASSMDRLNYGYTF
V gene: TRBV9; J gene: TRBJ2-2; CDR3 protein: CASSVSRADTGELFF
V gene: TRBV9; J gene: TRBJ2-7; CDR3 protein: CASSPGDSLYEQYF
V gene: TRBV5-1; J gene: TRBJ1-2; CDR3 protein: CASSLVEGYGYTF
V gene: TRBV6-5; J gene: TRBJ1-1; CDR3 protein: CASRPPGQGNTEAFF
V gene: TRBV27; J gene: TRBJ1-1; CDR3 protein: CASSFQGANTEAFF
V gene: TRBV5-4; J gene: TRBJ1-1; CDR3 protein: CASSLSAGVNTEAFF
V gene: TRBV5-4; J gene: TRBJ1-2; CDR3 protein: CASSVDRDYGYTF
V gene: TRBV4-2; J gene: TRBJ2-7; CDR3 protein: CASSQDPSGNDEQYF
V gene: TRBV25-1; J gene: TRBJ2-3; CDR3 protein: CASSEPLGRGSTDTQYF
V gene: TRBV7-7; J gene: TRBJ1-4; CDR3 protein: CASSLGSGQGIEKLFF
V gene: TRBV6-5; J gene: TRBJ2-7; CDR3 protein: CASRRYGDSYEQYF
V gene: TRBV6-5; J gene: TRBJ1-4; CDR3 protein: CASSQSGTRGEKLFF
V gene: TRBV7-2; J gene: TRBJ1-5; CDR3 protein: CASSLHGTGGNQPQHF
V gene: TRBV7-3; J gene: TRBJ2-7; CDR3 protein: CASSLNRGSYEQYF
V gene: TRBV5-1; J gene: TRBJ1-1; CDR3 protein: CASRLTGMNTEAFF
V gene: TRBV15; J gene: TRBJ1-2; CDR3 protein: CATSRSGGTNYGYTF
V gene: TRBV30; J gene: TRBJ2-5; CDR3 protein: CAWGTGGLETQYF
V gene: TRBV6-1; J gene: TRBJ2-3; CDR3 protein: CASSEGQQLAGWFSTDTQYF
V gene: TRBV28; J gene: TRBJ2-7; CDR3 protein: CASSLGDRSSYEQYF
V gene: TRBV11-2; J gene: TRBJ2-7; CDR3 protein: CASSLGISGRARYEQYF
V gene: TRBV6-1; J gene: TRBJ1-1; CDR3 protein: CASSEFQLLNTEAFF
V gene: TRBV5-1; J gene: TRBJ1-2; CDR3 protein: CASSLGDRGARYGYTF